The text below deals with one T cell receptor (beta chain). In the authors' workflow: It was from reference gene primer amplification that nucleated cell counts were estimated. Profiling relied on immunoSEQ multiplex PCR, and the TCRdb table lists in-frame clones only, not all of them. Clonal size and the V and J genes are those of that table, whereas D and trimming came from the DNA. The table lists about 80,000 clones, roughly 80% of them singletons. The CDR3 runs to 14 residues. Per germline, CDR1 SNHLY and CDR2 FYNNEI. Deletions cut 8 bases from V and 4 bases from J, with 14 bases between. The sample belongs to a study of blood T cell repertoires in COVID-19. Looking at the study overall: Acute-phase and convalescent COVID-19 samples originated in the United States, Italy and Spain. In each case, the material was cDNA or gDNA derived from T cells, B-cell-depleted T cells, or PBMCs.

The sequenced material came from peripheral blood. The receptor comes from a woman of 80 years or more with acute or convalescent COVID-19. This rearrangement joins TRBV2 to TRBJ2-2, with a tentative D call TRBD2 (5 bases). The CDR3 nucleotides are TGTGCCAGCGCCACCGGGATTGCCACCGGGGAGCTGTTTTTT. It translates to CASATGIATGELFF.